These 22 T cell receptor beta chains were sequenced from one sample in a study of T cells after yellow fever vaccination. From the 5' RACE reads, TCRdb called clonotypes with MiXCR, one entry per CDR3 protein. Here the sample spans over 300,000 distinct CDR3 sequences, approximately 4% being singletons. Sequenced material: PBMCs, taken 5 days after the yellow fever booster vaccination. These receptors originate from a young man who received the YFV17D yellow fever vaccine.

This clonotype was detected ten times or more. The V gene is TRBV5-1, the J gene TRBJ1-2, with 9 bases matching TRBD1. With V trimmed by 4 bases and J by 6 bases, 4 bases remained unmatched. CDR1 and CDR2 from the germline V gene are SGHRS and YFSETQ. The CDR3 consists of 13 residues. Here the CDR3 reads CASSVDRGDGYTF. In nucleotides, the CDR3 is TGCGCCAGCAGCGTGGACAGGGGAGATGGCTACACCTTC. The full variable domain, its missing parts supplied by reference TRBV5-1 and TRBJ1-2, is KAGVTQTPRYLIKTRGQQVTLSCSPISGHRSVSWYQQTPGQGLQFLFEYFSETQRNKGNFPGRFSGRQFSNSRSEMNVSTLELGDSALYLCASSVDRGDGYTFGSGTRLTVV.

This clonotype was found a few times. The rearrangement links TRBV5-1 to TRBJ1-2; D is ambiguous. The CDR3 length is 15 residues. The V and J ends lost 0 bases and 7 bases respectively, with 16 bases between them. From germline, CDR1 is SGHRS and CDR2 YFSETQ. The CDR3 spells CASSLASTVGGGYTF. CDR3 DNA sequence: TGCGCCAGCAGCTTGGCCAGCACGGTGGGTGGTGGCTACACCTTC.

The V and J genes are TRBV24-1 and TRBJ2-3, with 7 bases that match TRBD1. J lost 2 bases, V lost 2 bases, and 12 bases had no gene match. The germline V gene encodes CDR1 KGHDR and CDR2 SFDVKD. The CDR3 loop spans 18 amino acids. The CDR3 sequence is CATSDSGAGGTFTDTQYF. Here the CDR3 DNA reads TGTGCCACCAGTGATTCAGGTGCAGGGGGAACTTTCACAGATACGCAGTATTTT.

This clonotype appeared many times. The J gene is TRBJ2-1, the V gene TRBV11-2, with D possibly being TRBD2 (6 bases). V was clipped by 6 bases and J by 5 bases, with 14 bases between them. The CDR3 runs 14 residues. In germline, CDR1 is SGHAT, CDR2 FQNNGV. The CDR3 loop reads CASSSTGTDNEQFF. The CDR3 region has the DNA TGTGCCAGCAGTTCTACCGGGACTGACAATGAGCAGTTCTTC.

This clonotype was detected ten times or more. The V gene is TRBV7-2, the J gene TRBJ2-7; TRBD2 matches at 11 bases. J gave up 3 bases and V 2 bases, and 3 bases lay outside the gene matches. Germline lookup yields CDR1 SGHTA and CDR2 FQGNSA. This CDR3 comprises 15 residues. The CDR3 DNA sequence: TGTGCCAGCAGCTTATCCGGGACTAGCGGCTACGAGCAGTACTTC. Translation: CASSLSGTSGYEQYF.

This clonotype was picked up a small number of times. The genes are TRBV2 and TRBJ2-1; tentatively, D is TRBD1 or TRBD2 (6 bases each). This CDR3 is built from 16 residues. V dropped 5 bases and J dropped 0 bases, with 14 bases sitting between them. CDR1 and CDR2 (germline): SNHLY, FYNNEI. CDR3 DNA sequence: TGTGCCAGCAGTCCAGACCCGGGGGCCTCCTACAATGAGCAGTTCTTC. Translation: CASSPDPGASYNEQFF. Together with reference TRBV2 and TRBJ2-1, the CDR3 gives the full variable domain: EPEVTQTPSHQVTQMGQEVILRCVPISNHLYFYWYRQILGQKVEFLVSFYNNEISEKSEIFDDQFSVERPDGSNFTLKIRSTKLEDSAMYFCASSPDPGASYNEQFFGPGTRLTVL.

This clonotype was observed a handful of times. The chain uses TRBV6-5 and TRBJ2-3, with a possible D match to TRBD1 (6 bases). The V and J ends lost 8 bases and 0 bases respectively, with 12 bases between them. This CDR3 comprises 14 residues. The germline CDR1 and CDR2 sequences are MNHEY and SVGAGI. The CDR3 bases are TGTGCCAGCCAACAGGGAACTAGCACAGATACGCAGTATTTT. This gives the protein CASQQGTSTDTQYF.

This clonotype was seen more than once but under ten times. The chain employs TRBV25-1 and TRBJ2-7, with TRBD1 matching over 12 bases. This CDR3 region has 15 residues. Germline V lookup: CDR1 MGHDK, CDR2 SYGVNS. V dropped 5 bases and J dropped 4; count of bases not matched to a gene: 6. This chain's CDR3 is CASSTWDRGPYEQYF. For the CDR3, the DNA is TGTGCCAGCAGTACGTGGGACAGGGGGCCGTACGAGCAGTACTTC.

The sample holds many counts of this clonotype. The chain employs TRBV7-9 and TRBJ2-1; D uncertain. Looked up from germline, CDR1 is SEHNR and CDR2 is FQNEAQ (reference sequence). V was cut by 5 bases and J by 3 bases, with 11 bases left in between. This CDR3 is 14 amino acids long. CDR3 bases: TGTGCCAGCAGCCTGCTTTTGGACTACAATGAGCAGTTCTTC. This translates into CASSLLLDYNEQFF.

This clonotype was observed many times. The V gene is TRBV7-9, the J gene TRBJ1-1, with D possibly TRBD1 on 6 matching bases. The V end was cut by 5 bases, the J end by 1 base, with 8 bases between. This CDR3 contains 13 residues. Per germline, CDR1 SEHNR and CDR2 FQNEAQ (reference sequence). This CDR3 is CASSGQKNTEAFF. In DNA, the CDR3 is TGTGCCAGCAGCGGACAGAAGAACACTGAAGCTTTCTTT.

The chain combines TRBV12-3 or TRBV12-4 with TRBJ1-1; no reliable D call. V lost 3 bases and J 6 bases, leaving 11 bases between the germline ends. There are 13 residues in the CDR3. The CDR3 DNA sequence: TGTGCCAGCAGTTTGGAAGGGAGCCCTGAAGCTTTCTTT. It translates to CASSLEGSPEAFF.

The chain recombines TRBV23-1 with TRBJ2-5; the D gene is possibly TRBD1 (6 bases). TRBV23-1 is recorded as an ORF, its role being uncertain. The CDR3 has 15 residues. Trimming pared 6 bases from V and 3 bases from J, leaving 17 bases between. The CDR3 region has the DNA TGCGCCAGCAGCCCCCAGAGGACAGACGAAGAGACCCAGTACTTC. This translates into CASSPQRTDEETQYF.

This clonotype turned up a few times. The chain employs TRBV6-2 or TRBV6-3 and TRBJ1-1; D is perhaps TRBD1 (6 bases). V was clipped by 8 bases and J by 13 bases, with 29 bases between them. There are 15 residues in the CDR3. Germline CDR1 and CDR2: MNHEY and SVGEGT. Here the CDR3 reads CASSSAGAGHSSGFF. DNA of the CDR3: TGTGCCAGCTCGTCGGCAGGGGCAGGTCACTCGTCAGGTTTCTTT.

There are a few counts of this clonotype. The chain links TRBV6-6 to TRBJ2-1; no definite D call. The V end was cut by 4 bases, the J end by 8 bases, with 6 bases between. The germline V gene encodes CDR1 MNHNY and CDR2 SVGAGI (reference sequence). The CDR3 runs to 11 residues. The CDR3 reads CASSFVYEQFF. CDR3 nucleotide sequence: TGTGCCAGCAGTTTCGTCTATGAGCAGTTCTTC.

The rearrangement links TRBV9 to TRBJ1-6; TRBD1 matches 12 bases. The CDR3 contains 16 residues. CDR1 is SGDLS, CDR2 YYNGEE, per germline. V trimming: 0 bases; J trimming: 8 bases; junction bases outside the gene matches: 3. This chain's CDR3 is CASSVARDRGHSPLHF. CDR3 bases: TGTGCCAGCAGCGTAGCCCGGGACAGGGGGCATTCACCCCTCCACTTT.

This clonotype showed up just a few times. J is TRBJ2-2 and V is TRBV4-3; 13 nucleotides match TRBD2. The germline CDR1 and CDR2 sequences are LGHNA and YSLEER. The CDR3 is made up of 16 amino acids. V shed 0 bases, J shed 9 bases, and the junction held 4 bases outside the gene matches. The CDR3 DNA sequence: TGCGCCAGCAGCCAAGATCGACTAGCGGGGGGTCGGGAGCTGTTTTTT. It encodes CASSQDRLAGGRELFF.

This clonotype was recorded at least ten times. The chain links TRBV4-3 to TRBJ1-1, with a possible D match to TRBD1 (5 bases). Trimming pared 0 bases from V and 7 bases from J, leaving 18 bases between. CDR1 is LGHNA and CDR2 is YSLEER in the germline V gene. The CDR3 runs 16 residues. CDR3 DNA sequence: TGCGCCAGCAGCCAAGAAACTCTCGGGACCGCGATTGAAGCTTTCTTT. Residues: CASSQETLGTAIEAFF.

The rearrangement joins TRBV7-2 to TRBJ2-1, with TRBD1 as a possible D gene (6 bases). The germline V gene encodes CDR1 SGHTA and CDR2 FQGNSA. Trimming shortened V by 2 bases and J by 8 bases, and 13 bases separated the two germline ends. The CDR3 totals 14 residues. For the CDR3, the DNA is TGTGCCAGCAGCTTAATCGGCAGGGGTTATGAGCAGTTCTTC. Encoded protein: CASSLIGRGYEQFF.

At least ten counts were recorded for this clonotype. The rearrangement links TRBV12-3 or TRBV12-4 to TRBJ2-3; possibly TRBD2 for D (6 bases). The length of the CDR3 is 13 residues. Trimming took 5 bases from V and 3 from J, leaving 9 bases between them. CDR3 residues: CASSGSGTDTQYF. The CDR3, as DNA: TGTGCCAGCAGTGGTAGCGGTACAGATACGCAGTATTTT.

The CDR3 reads CASSQDASREQYV. The CDR3 coding sequence is TGCGCCAGCAGCCAAGACGCCTCGCGCGAGCAGTACGTC. The chain uses TRBV4-1 and TRBJ2-7; D gene uncertain. The V and J ends lost 0 bases and 6 bases respectively, with 9 bases between them. Germline V gene lookup returns CDR1 MGHRA and CDR2 YSYEKL. This CDR3 has 13 amino acids.

This clonotype has just a few counts. The genes are TRBV5-8 and TRBJ2-1; TRBD1 aligns across 9 bases. The J segment lost 3 bases and the V segment lost 5 bases, leaving 3 bases of the junction unmatched. The CDR3 sequence is 14 residues long. CDR1 SGHTS and CDR2 YDEGEE come from the germline V gene. CDR3 amino acids: CASSGQGYYNEQFF. The DNA of the CDR3 is TGTGCCAGCAGTGGACAGGGGTACTACAATGAGCAGTTCTTC.

This chain uses TRBV2 with TRBJ1-5; the D gene is possibly TRBD1 (5 bases). The V gene lost 4 bases and the J gene lost 0 bases, with 13 bases spanning the gap. The germline gives CDR1 SNHLY, CDR2 FYNNEI. The CDR3 runs to 16 residues. The CDR3 is CASSGRGGYSNQPQHF. CDR3 in DNA: TGTGCCAGCAGTGGGCGGGGGGGATATAGCAATCAGCCCCAGCATTTT.